The 2 T cell receptor beta chains listed next were all sequenced from one sample in a study of T cell responses to AZD1222 COVID-19 vaccine. Method: immunoSEQ multiplex PCR; TCRdb's copy keeps in-frame clones and lacks some. The sample holds about 130,000 clones; 75% to 90% are singletons and the top ten take just under 4.5%. The sample was peripheral blood, taken 28 days after the second AZD1222 dose. The receptors were sampled from an adult who received the AZD1222 COVID-19 vaccine.

The chain combines TRBV2 with TRBJ2-1; 8 bases map to TRBD1. CDR1 and CDR2 from the germline V gene are SNHLY and FYNNEI. The CDR3 is 16 amino acids. The V segment lost 6 bases and the J segment 7 bases; nucleotides outside the gene matches: 14. The CDR3: CASSESKRTGINEQFF. The DNA of the CDR3 is TGTGCCAGCAGCGAGTCTAAACGGACAGGGATTAATGAGCAGTTCTTC.

V is TRBV9 and J is TRBJ2-5; D gene ambiguous. The CDR3 has 14 residues. Germline V gene data show CDR1 as SGDLS and CDR2 as YYNGEE. V gave up 0 bases and J gave up 4 bases, with 10 bases separating them. This CDR3 is CASSVEGITETQYF. CDR3 DNA sequence: TGTGCCAGCAGCGTAGAGGGAATAACAGAGACCCAGTACTTC.